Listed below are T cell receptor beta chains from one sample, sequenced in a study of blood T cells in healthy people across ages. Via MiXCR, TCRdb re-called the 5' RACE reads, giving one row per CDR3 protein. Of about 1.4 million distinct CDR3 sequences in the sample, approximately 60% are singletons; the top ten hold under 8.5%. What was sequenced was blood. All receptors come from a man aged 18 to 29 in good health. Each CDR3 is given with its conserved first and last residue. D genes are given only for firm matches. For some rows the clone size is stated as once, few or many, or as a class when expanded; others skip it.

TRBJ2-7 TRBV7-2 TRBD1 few CASSLVPGQLSEQYF TGTGCCAGCAGCTTGGTACCGGGACAGCTTTCGGAGCAGTACTTC
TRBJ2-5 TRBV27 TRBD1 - CASRHRQGGETQYF TGTGCCAGCAGACACAGACAGGGTGGAGAGACCCAGTACTTC
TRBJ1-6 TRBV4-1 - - CASSQRADGSPLHF TGCGCCAGCAGCCAGAGGGCGGACGGATCACCCCTCCACTTT
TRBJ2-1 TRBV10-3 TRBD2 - CAIKAASGGAGEQFF TGTGCCATCAAAGCGGCTAGCGGGGGGGCAGGTGAGCAGTTCTTC
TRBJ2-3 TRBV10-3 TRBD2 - CATQAGEITDTQYF TGTGCCACCCAAGCGGGGGAGATAACAGATACGCAGTATTTT
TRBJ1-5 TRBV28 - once CATSGDQPQHF TGTGCCACTTCAGGGGATCAGCCCCAGCATTTT
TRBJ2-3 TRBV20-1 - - CSAEISSTDTQYF TGCAGTGCGGAAATCAGTAGCACAGATACGCAGTATTTT
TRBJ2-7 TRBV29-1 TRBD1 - CSASPGTGGHEQYF TGCAGCGCTTCCCCCGGGACAGGGGGCCACGAGCAGTACTTC
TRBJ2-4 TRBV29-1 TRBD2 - CSAIQAGLGEQYF TGCAGCGCTATCCAAGCGGGACTAGGGGAGCAGTACTTC
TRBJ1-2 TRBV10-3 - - CAISREESYGYTF TGTGCCATCAGCCGAGAGGAGAGCTATGGCTACACCTTC
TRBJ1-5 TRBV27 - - CASSPYRDRQPQHF TGTGCCAGCAGTCCCTACAGGGATCGGCAGCCCCAGCATTTT
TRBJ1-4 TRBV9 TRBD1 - CASSPPSLGTGAEKLFF TGTGCCAGCAGCCCTCCCTCACTGGGGACAGGGGCCGAAAAACTGTTTTTT
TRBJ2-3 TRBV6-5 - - CACSNRADTQYF TGTGCCTGCAGTAACCGGGCAGATACGCAGTATTTT
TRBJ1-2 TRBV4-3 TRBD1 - CASSQEVPSDRGGGYTF TGCGCCAGCAGCCAAGAAGTCCCATCTGACAGGGGTGGAGGCTACACCTTC
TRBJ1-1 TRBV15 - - CATSRDSQGGNTEAFF TGTGCCACCAGCAGAGATAGCCAGGGTGGGAACACTGAAGCTTTCTTT
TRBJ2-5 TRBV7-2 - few CASSLDRGNQETQYF TGTGCCAGCAGCTTAGATCGCGGGAATCAAGAGACCCAGTACTTC
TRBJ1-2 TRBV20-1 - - CSATRTQTNYGYTF TGCAGTGCTACCCGGACACAAACTAACTATGGCTACACCTTC
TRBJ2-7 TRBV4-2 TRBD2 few CASSQSEAGTYEQYF TGTGCCAGCAGCCAATCGGAAGCGGGAACTTACGAGCAGTACTTC
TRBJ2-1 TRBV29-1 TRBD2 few CSVATGGGSEQFF TGCAGCGTTGCGACGGGCGGCGGGAGTGAGCAGTTCTTC